These 4 T cell receptor beta chains share one sample of origin, sequenced in a study of PD-1 blockade in classical Hodgkin lymphoma. The method was immunoSEQ multiplex PCR; TCRdb's version includes in-frame clones alone and lacks a portion of them. The sample shows 15,000 to 20,000 clones, roughly 80% of them seen only once. Brentuximab vedotin exposure varied, and every patient relapsed after autologous stem cell transplantation. Sequencing used peripheral blood mononuclear cells (PBMCs), obtained at baseline. The receptors come from a human donor with classical Hodgkin lymphoma.

This chain connects TRBV11-3 to TRBJ2-3; D ambiguous. The germline V and J ends were trimmed by 2 bases and 8 bases, with 14 bases remaining between them. CDR3 length: 14 amino acids. The germline gives CDR1 SGHNT, CDR2 YENEEA. For the CDR3, the DNA is TGTGCCAGCAGCTTACCGGCGAGACCTCGTACGCAGTATTTT. Translated, it gives CASSLPARPRTQYF.

The chain joins TRBV4-1 to TRBJ1-5, with unresolved D. The germline V and J ends were trimmed by 0 bases and 4 bases, with 7 bases remaining between them. Germline CDR1 MGHRA, CDR2 YSYEKL. CDR3 length: 14 residues. The CDR3 region is CASSQEVRNQPQHF. In DNA, the CDR3 is TGCGCCAGCAGCCAAGAAGTGCGGAATCAGCCCCAGCATTTT.

The chain employs TRBV19 and TRBJ2-2; TRBD1 matches at 7 bases. From germline, CDR1 is LNHDA and CDR2 SQIVND (reference sequence). Trimming at V came to 4 bases and at J to 7 bases, leaving 9 bases not matched to a gene. The CDR3 extends over 15 amino acids. The CDR3 here is CASSTTSRTGGELFF. DNA for the CDR3: TGTGCCAGTAGTACAACCTCCCGGACAGGCGGGGAGCTGTTTTTT.

The V and J genes are TRBV11-2 and TRBJ2-6; TRBD2 aligns across 12 bases. CDR1 and CDR2 (germline): SGHAT, FQNNGV. Unmatched junction bases numbered 11, after V lost 10 bases and J lost 4 bases. The CDR3 is 17 amino acids. CDR3 bases: TGTGCCACCGAAACTAGCGGGAGGATGAGAGGGGCCAACGTCCTGACTTTC. It codes for CATETSGRMRGANVLTF.